This entry lists 20 T cell receptor beta chains sequenced from one sample in a study of T-cell memory formation after mild COVID-19. Via MiXCR, TCRdb re-called the 5' RACE reads, giving one row per CDR3 protein. The sample includes 530,000 or so distinct CDR3 sequences, 17% of them seen just once. Specimen: PBMCs or a T cell subset sorted from them (not recorded which). The source is an adult woman who had mild COVID-19 (a few samples of this study predate the infection). Cell type and time point are not known.

The V gene is TRBV19, the J gene TRBJ2-1; 8 bases align to TRBD2. The CDR3 runs to 17 residues. Unmatched junction bases numbered 11, after V lost 5 bases and J lost 2 bases. CDR1 is LNHDA, CDR2 SQIVND, per germline (reference sequence). The CDR3 region has the DNA TGTGCCAGTAGTCCCCGGGGGAGCGGGAGACCCTACAATGAGCAGTTCTTC. This codes for CASSPRGSGRPYNEQFF.

The genes are TRBV12-3 or TRBV12-4 and TRBJ2-3; TRBD1 is a possible D gene (7 bases). CDR3 length equals 16 residues. The V gene lost 8 bases and the J gene lost 0 bases, with 18 bases spanning the gap. CDR3 coding DNA: TGTGCCAGCGGCTCGACAGGGAGGCTTAGCACAGATACGCAGTATTTT. Amino acids: CASGSTGRLSTDTQYF.

V and J are TRBV12-3 or TRBV12-4 and TRBJ2-1, with 9 positions matching TRBD2. CDR3 size: 16 residues. The V and J ends lost 6 bases and 4 bases, in that order; junction bases with no gene match: 10. CDR3 sequence (DNA): TGTGCCAGCAGCGGGACTAGCAAACGAGCATACAATGAGCAGTTCTTC. Protein product: CASSGTSKRAYNEQFF.

This clonotype was found a few times. This chain joins TRBV6-2 or TRBV6-3 and TRBJ1-2, with D hard to call. The germline CDR1 and CDR2 sequences are MNHEY and SVGEGT. The CDR3 has 13 amino acids. Trimming removed 5 bases at V and 12 bases at J, with 19 bases between. DNA for the CDR3: TGTGCCAGCAGTCCCTACGAGTTGGGCGGCCACACCTTC. This codes for CASSPYELGGHTF.

This clonotype was counted only a few times. This chain connects TRBV7-3 to TRBJ2-1; TRBD2 matches 10 bases. V shed 2 bases and J 7 bases; nucleotides not matched to a gene: 11. Germline lookup yields CDR1 SGHTA and CDR2 FQGTGA. The CDR3 covers 17 residues. CDR3 coding DNA: TGTGCCAGCAGCTTACATCTAGCGGGAGCCCTCCTAAATGAGCAGTTCTTC. It translates to CASSLHLAGALLNEQFF.

The rearrangement links TRBV12-3 or TRBV12-4 to TRBJ2-5; 9 nucleotides align to TRBD1. J gave up 4 bases and V 5 bases, and 8 bases lay outside the gene matches. The CDR3 is 15 residues long. The chain's CDR3 is CASSLTGGAGETQYF. The CDR3 nucleotides are TGTGCCAGCAGTCTCACAGGGGGCGCGGGAGAGACCCAGTACTTC.

The chain uses TRBV19 and TRBJ1-5; D call uncertain. CDR3 length: 13 residues. Germline V lookup: CDR1 LNHDA, CDR2 SQIVND (reference sequence). The V end lost 5 bases, the J end lost 0 bases, and 5 bases lay between the germline ends. CDR3 sequence: CASSHDSNQPQHF. The CDR3 nucleotides are TGTGCCAGTAGTCACGATAGCAATCAGCCCCAGCATTTT.

The chain uses TRBV5-5 and TRBJ2-7, with 9 bases aligning to TRBD2. Germline V gene lookup returns CDR1 SGHKS and CDR2 YYEKEE (reference sequence). This CDR3 region has 16 residues. J gave up 5 bases and V 4 bases, and 13 bases lay outside the gene matches. CDR3 nucleotide sequence: TGTGCCAGCAGCCAAGGACTAGCGAGGGTTGAGGACGAGCAGTACTTC. Encoded protein: CASSQGLARVEDEQYF.

This CDR3 is CASSYGTGTYEQFF. In DNA form, the CDR3 reads TGCGCCAGCAGCTACGGGACAGGGACCTATGAGCAGTTCTTC. This chain joins TRBV5-1 and TRBJ2-1, with 9 positions matching TRBD1. CDR1 and CDR2 from the germline V gene are SGHRS and YFSETQ. There are 14 residues in the CDR3. V lost 3 bases to trimming and J lost 8 bases; unmatched junction nucleotides: 6. Full variable domain (outside the CDR3, taken from reference TRBV5-1 and TRBJ2-1): KAGVTQTPRYLIKTRGQQVTLSCSPISGHRSVSWYQQTPGQGLQFLFEYFSETQRNKGNFPGRFSGRQFSNSRSEMNVSTLELGDSALYLCASSYGTGTYEQFFGPGTRLTVL.

Worth noting for this clonotype: Relative to the germline gene, one junction end is altered; a read error may explain this. The chain recombines TRBV2 with TRBJ2-1, with a possible D match to TRBD2 (6 bases). CDR3 length equals 14 residues. Germline values: CDR1 SNHLY, CDR2 FYNNEI. CDR3 in amino acids: CASSKAGGHNEQFF. The CDR3 DNA is TGTGCCAGCAGTAAAGCCGGGGGACACAATGAGCAGTTCTTC. Full variable domain (outside the CDR3, taken from reference TRBV2 and TRBJ2-1): EPEVTQTPSHQVTQMGQEVILRCVPISNHLYFYWYRQILGQKVEFLVSFYNNEISEKSEIFDDQFSVERPDGSNFTLKIRSTKLEDSAMYFCASSKAGGHNEQFFGPGTRLTVL.

The V and J genes are TRBV6-5 and TRBJ2-1; TRBD2 matches at 15 bases. The CDR3 totals 19 residues. V trimming: 6 bases; J trimming: 2 bases; junction bases outside the gene matches: 11. CDR1 and CDR2 from the germline V gene are MNHEY and SVGAGI. Written as DNA, the CDR3 is TGTGCCAGCAGGGGAGCCGGGACTAGCGGGAGGTTCCCCTACAATGAGCAGTTCTTC. It yields the protein CASRGAGTSGRFPYNEQFF.

J is TRBJ2-1 and V is TRBV7-9, with 8 bases aligning to TRBD1. Trimming cost V 7 bases and J 6 bases; bases outside gene matches: 5. This CDR3 is built from 13 residues. Germline values: CDR1 SEHNR, CDR2 FQNEAQ (reference sequence). The DNA of the CDR3 is TGTGCCAGCAACAGACAGGGGTCCAATGAGCAGTTCTTC. Translating gives CASNRQGSNEQFF.

The rearrangement joins TRBV13 to TRBJ2-1; D not resolved. The CDR3 runs to 14 residues. Germline V gene data show CDR1 as PRHDT and CDR2 as FYEKMQ (reference sequence). Trimming removed 4 bases from V and 3 bases from J, with 10 bases in between. For the CDR3, the DNA is TGTGCCAGCAGCTCTCGACGGAACTACAATGAGCAGTTCTTC. This translates into CASSSRRNYNEQFF.

This chain uses TRBV7-9 with TRBJ2-3; TRBD1 matches at 7 bases. The trim removed 5 bases at V and 0 bases at J, leaving 5 bases unmatched. The length of the CDR3 is 15 residues. CDR1 is SEHNR and CDR2 is FQNEAQ in the germline V gene (reference sequence). The CDR3 region has the DNA TGTGCCAGCAGCCCGGACAGGCTCAGCACAGATACGCAGTATTTT. Translation gives CASSPDRLSTDTQYF.

Only a few counts were recorded for this clonotype. The V and J genes are TRBV5-1 and TRBJ2-5; D may be TRBD1 (5 bases). CDR1 and CDR2 (germline): SGHRS, YFSETQ. The CDR3 consists of 15 residues. V gave up 0 bases and J gave up 0 bases, with 9 bases separating them. The CDR3 region has the DNA TGCGCCAGCAGCTTGGGCTCGACAGACCAAGAGACCCAGTACTTC. This codes for CASSLGSTDQETQYF.

This CDR3 reads CASLGFPKEAFF. The CDR3 region has the DNA TGTGCCAGCTTGGGATTTCCTAAAGAAGCTTTCTTT. The V gene is TRBV6-2 or TRBV6-3, the J gene TRBJ1-1; no firm D call. The CDR3 extends over 12 amino acids. Between the trimmed V and J ends, which lost 8 bases and 8 bases, there was a span of 15 bases. CDR1 is MNHEY and CDR2 is SVGEGT in the germline V gene.

This chain connects TRBV12-3 or TRBV12-4 to TRBJ2-3; no clear D. The V end was cut by 5 bases, the J end by 7 bases, with 10 bases between. The CDR3 sequence is 12 residues long. The CDR3, as DNA: TGTGCCAGCAGTATGGGTGACCATACGCAGTATTTT. It encodes CASSMGDHTQYF.

The chain joins TRBV7-9 to TRBJ1-2, with 8 bases that match TRBD1. Germline V CDR1 and CDR2: SEHNR, FQNEAQ (reference sequence). V was clipped by 8 bases and J by 2 bases; unmatched bases: 13. The CDR3 has 16 residues. CDR3 region: CASRRDRSPQNYGYTF. CDR3 bases: TGTGCCAGCCGCCGGGACAGGTCACCCCAAAACTATGGCTACACCTTC.

This clonotype was counted a few times. The V call is TRBV27, the J call TRBJ2-1; a possible D gene is TRBD2 (6 bases). Per the germline V gene, CDR1 is MNHEY and CDR2 is SMNVEV (reference sequence). This CDR3 spans 14 amino acids. Trimming removed 7 bases from V and 5 bases from J, with 15 bases in between. For the CDR3, the DNA is TGTGCCAGCAACCTCTCTCCGGGGGACAATGAGCAGTTCTTC. Translation: CASNLSPGDNEQFF.

This clonotype turned up a few times. The chain employs TRBV3-1 and TRBJ1-1; TRBD1 matches at 10 bases. Germline V lookup: CDR1 LGHDT, CDR2 YNNKEL (reference sequence). V lost 1 base, J lost 4 bases, and 12 bases stayed unmatched. The CDR3 runs 18 residues. CDR3 nucleotide sequence: TGTGCCAGCAGCCAAGTTAAAGTGGGGGACAGGGGATTCACTGAAGCTTTCTTT. Translating gives CASSQVKVGDRGFTEAFF.